The following is a T cell receptor (beta chain) sequence with its context. Method: immunoSEQ multiplex PCR; TCRdb's copy keeps in-frame clones and lacks some. The repertoire holds tens of thousands of clones, less than 90% seen once, with approximately 15% in the top ten. The sample is drawn from a study of control samples from healthy donors and cancer patients. Trimming removed 2 bases at V and 1 base at J, with 9 bases between. The CDR3 loop spans 15 amino acids. From germline, CDR1 is LNHDA and CDR2 SQIVND (reference sequence). Sequencing was performed on blood. The TCR sequence derives from a woman aged 70-85 years in good health. The J gene is TRBJ1-5, the V gene TRBV19; tentative D call: TRBD1 (5 bases). The CDR3 DNA follows: TGTGCCAGTAGTATAAGGGGAGGCAGCAATCAGCCCCAGCATTTT. It translates to CASSIRGGSNQPQHF.